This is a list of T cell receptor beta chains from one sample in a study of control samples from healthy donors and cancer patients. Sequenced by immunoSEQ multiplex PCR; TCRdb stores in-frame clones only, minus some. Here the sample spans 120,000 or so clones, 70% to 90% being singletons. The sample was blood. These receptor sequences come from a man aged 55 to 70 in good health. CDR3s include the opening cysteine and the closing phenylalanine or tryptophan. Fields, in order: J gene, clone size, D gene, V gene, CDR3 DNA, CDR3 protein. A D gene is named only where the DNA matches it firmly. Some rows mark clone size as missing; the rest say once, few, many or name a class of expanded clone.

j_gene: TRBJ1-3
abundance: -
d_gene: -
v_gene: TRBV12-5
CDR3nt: TGTGCTAGCTCCATGGACAGTATAGGCACCATATATTTT
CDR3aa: CASSMDSIGTIYF

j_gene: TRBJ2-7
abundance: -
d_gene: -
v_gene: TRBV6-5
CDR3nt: TGTGCCAGCAGTTACTCTCCACTTCAATACGAGCAGTACTTC
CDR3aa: CASSYSPLQYEQYF

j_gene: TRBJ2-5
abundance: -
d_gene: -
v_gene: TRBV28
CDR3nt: TGTGCCAGCAGGCCCGGTGGGGAGGCGGCCCAGTACTTC
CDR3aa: CASRPGGEAAQYF

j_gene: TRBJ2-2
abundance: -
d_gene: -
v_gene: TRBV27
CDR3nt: TGTGCCAGCAGTTACGCACAGGGTACCGGCGGGGAGCTGTTTTTT
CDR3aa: CASSYAQGTGGELFF

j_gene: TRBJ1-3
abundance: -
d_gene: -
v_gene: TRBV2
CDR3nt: TGTGCCAGCAGGGCCGGGGCTCTTCCTGGAAACACCATATATTTT
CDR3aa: CASRAGALPGNTIYF

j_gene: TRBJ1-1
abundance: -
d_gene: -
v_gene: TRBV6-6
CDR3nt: TGTGCCAGCAGTTACGGGGATATGAACACTGAAGCTTTCTTT
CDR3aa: CASSYGDMNTEAFF

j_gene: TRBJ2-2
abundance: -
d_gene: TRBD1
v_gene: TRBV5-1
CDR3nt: TGCGCCAGCAGCTTGGATAACAGGGGTATCGCCGGGGAGCTGTTTTTT
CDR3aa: CASSLDNRGIAGELFF

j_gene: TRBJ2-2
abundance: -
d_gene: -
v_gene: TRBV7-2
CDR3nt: TGTGCCAGCAGCCAAGCCGGCGGGTTCAACGGGGAGCTGTTTTTT
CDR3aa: CASSQAGGFNGELFF

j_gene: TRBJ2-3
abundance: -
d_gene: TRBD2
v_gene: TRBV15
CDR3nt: TGTGCCACCAGCAGAGGGACTACTAGCGCAGTAGATACGCAGTATTTT
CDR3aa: CATSRGTTSAVDTQYF

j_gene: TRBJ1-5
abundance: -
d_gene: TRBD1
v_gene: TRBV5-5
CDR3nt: TGTGCCAGCAGCTTGTCGGGACAGGCTTATCAGCCCCAGCATTTT
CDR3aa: CASSLSGQAYQPQHF

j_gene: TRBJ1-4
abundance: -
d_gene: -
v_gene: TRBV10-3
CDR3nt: TGTGCCATCAGTGAGCCTGACATCGTCCGGGCGGGGGTACTGTTTTTT
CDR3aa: CAISEPDIVRAGVLFF

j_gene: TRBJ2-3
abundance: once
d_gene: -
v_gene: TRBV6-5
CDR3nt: TGTGCCAGCGGGCCAAGTAACACAGATACGCAGTATTTT
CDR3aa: CASGPSNTDTQYF

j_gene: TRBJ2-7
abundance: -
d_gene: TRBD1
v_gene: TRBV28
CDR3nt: TGTGCCAGCAGTTTAACTTCGGGACAGGGAACCTACGAGCAGTACTTC
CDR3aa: CASSLTSGQGTYEQYF

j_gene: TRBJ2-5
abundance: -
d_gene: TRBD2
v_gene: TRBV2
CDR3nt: TGTGCCAGCAGGGGACTGGTTAGCGGGGGGTCGGAGACCCAGTACTTC
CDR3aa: CASRGLVSGGSETQYF

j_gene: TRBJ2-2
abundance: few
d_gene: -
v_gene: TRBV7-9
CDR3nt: TGTGCCAGCAGCTTCTCCCAACCCACCGGGGAGCTGTTTTTT
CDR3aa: CASSFSQPTGELFF

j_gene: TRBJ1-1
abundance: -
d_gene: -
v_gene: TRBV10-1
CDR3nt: TGCGCCAGCCTTTCCTTATTTTCAGGGGACACTGAAGCTTTCTTT
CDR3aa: CASLSLFSGDTEAFF

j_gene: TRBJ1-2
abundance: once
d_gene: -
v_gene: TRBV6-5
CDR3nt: TGTGCCAGCCCGTGTGACGCCGACTTCAGCGATGGCTACACCTTC
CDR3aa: CASPCDADFSDGYTF

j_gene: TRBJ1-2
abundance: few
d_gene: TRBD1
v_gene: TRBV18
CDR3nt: TGTGCCAGCTCACTTACAGGGGACAGGGCTAACTATGGCTACACCTTC
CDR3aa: CASSLTGDRANYGYTF

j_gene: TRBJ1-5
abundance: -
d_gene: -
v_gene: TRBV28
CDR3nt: TGTGCCAGCACCCCATCGCTAGGGGACACCGATAATAGCAATCAGCCCCAGCATTTT
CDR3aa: CASTPSLGDTDNSNQPQHF

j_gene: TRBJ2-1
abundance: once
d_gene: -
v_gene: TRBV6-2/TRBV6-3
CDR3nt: TGTGCCAGCAACCCTAGGGGGTTTCAAGGCAATGAGCAGTTCTTC
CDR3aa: CASNPRGFQGNEQFF

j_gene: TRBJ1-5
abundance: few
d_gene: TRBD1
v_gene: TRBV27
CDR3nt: TGTGCCAGCAGTTCCCTTCTGGGACAGGGCAATCAGCCCCAGCATTTT
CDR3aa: CASSSLLGQGNQPQHF

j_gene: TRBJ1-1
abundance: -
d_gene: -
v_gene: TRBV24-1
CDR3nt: TGTGCCACCAGTGATTATCCAGGAAGCAGAGCTTTCTTT
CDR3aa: CATSDYPGSRAFF

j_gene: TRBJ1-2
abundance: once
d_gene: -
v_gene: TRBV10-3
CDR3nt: TGTGCCATCAGCCAAGACGCACAGAACTATGGCTACACCTTC
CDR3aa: CAISQDAQNYGYTF

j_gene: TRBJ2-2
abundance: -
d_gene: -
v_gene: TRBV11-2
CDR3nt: TGTGCCAGCAGCTTGACCCGGGTGAACACCGGGGAGCTGTTTTTT
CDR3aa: CASSLTRVNTGELFF

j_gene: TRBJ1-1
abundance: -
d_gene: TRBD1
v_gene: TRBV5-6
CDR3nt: TGTGCCAGCAGCCTATACCCGGGACAGTCGAGGACTGAAGCTTTCTTT
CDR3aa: CASSLYPGQSRTEAFF

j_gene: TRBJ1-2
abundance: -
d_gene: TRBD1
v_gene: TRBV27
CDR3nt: TGTGCCAGCAGAACAGGGGGCGCCTGGGTCGGCTACACCTTC
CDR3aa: CASRTGGAWVGYTF

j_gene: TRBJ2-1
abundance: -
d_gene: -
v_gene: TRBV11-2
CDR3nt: TGTGCCAGCAGCTTAAGGGACAATGAGCAGTTCTTC
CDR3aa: CASSLRDNEQFF

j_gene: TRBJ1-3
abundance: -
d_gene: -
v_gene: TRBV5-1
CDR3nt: TGCGCCAGCAGCTTGGGTGGTATCGGTGGAAACACCATATATTTT
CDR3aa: CASSLGGIGGNTIYF